The 15 T cell receptor beta chains below come from one sample, sequenced in a study of cytomegalovirus exposure and HLA in healthy donors. The method was immunoSEQ multiplex PCR; TCRdb's version includes in-frame clones alone and lacks a portion of them. The sample carries about 180,000 clones, less than 85% recorded once. The material sequenced was PBMCs. The origin of the receptors is a man between 18 and 29 years old in good health and CMV-seropositive.

The rearrangement links TRBV27 to TRBJ2-7; TRBD2 aligns across 13 bases. The germline CDR1 and CDR2 sequences are MNHEY and SMNVEV (reference sequence). The CDR3 is made up of 15 amino acids. V lost 5 bases to trimming and J lost 2 bases; unmatched junction nucleotides: 3. Here the CDR3 DNA reads TGTGCCAGCAGTCAAGGGACTAGCGGGACCTACGAGCAGTACTTC. Its translation is CASSQGTSGTYEQYF.

This chain uses TRBV5-1 with TRBJ1-1, with D uncertain. Germline CDR1 is SGHRS and CDR2 is YFSETQ. V dropped 1 base and J dropped 1 base, with 8 bases sitting between them. This CDR3 has 14 amino acids. The CDR3 DNA follows: TGCGCCAGCAGCTTGAATTCAGGGAACACTGAAGCTTTCTTT. The encoded protein is CASSLNSGNTEAFF.

The CDR3 here is CASSQGDSYEQYF. The CDR3 DNA sequence: TGTGCCAGCAGCCAAGGGGACAGCTACGAGCAGTACTTC. The chain joins TRBV4-2 to TRBJ2-7, with 7 bases lining up with TRBD1. Germline V CDR1 and CDR2: LGHNA, YNFKEQ. The CDR3 sequence is 13 residues long. J was trimmed by 3 bases and V by 1 base; bases with no gene match: 0.

The rearrangement links TRBV7-2 to TRBJ2-5, with D possibly being TRBD1 (6 bases). The V gene lost 1 base and the J gene lost 7 bases, with 22 bases spanning the gap. The CDR3 loop spans 17 amino acids. Germline V gene data show CDR1 as SGHTA and CDR2 as FQGNSA. This chain's CDR3 is CASSLDVPQGPRGTQYF. The DNA for the CDR3 is TGTGCCAGCAGCTTAGATGTCCCGCAGGGGCCTCGGGGGACCCAGTACTTC.

This clone was seen a handful of times. This sequence joins TRBV4-1 and TRBJ1-5; D is perhaps TRBD1 (5 bases). Germline V lookup: CDR1 MGHRA, CDR2 YSYEKL. CDR3 length equals 18 residues. Deletions cut 0 bases from V and 2 bases from J, with 17 bases between. The CDR3 is CASSQEGVQGLGNQPQHF. CDR3 DNA: TGCGCCAGCAGCCAAGAAGGGGTGCAGGGCCTCGGCAATCAGCCCCAGCATTTT.

The rearrangement links TRBV18 to TRBJ2-7, with no clear D. The CDR3 loop spans 13 amino acids. CDR1 is KGHSH and CDR2 is LQKENI in the germline V gene. Trimming took off 3 bases at V and 5 bases at J, with 11 bases between the two ends. The CDR3, as DNA: TGTGCCAGCTCACCTAAGGTGGGCCACGAGCAGTACTTC. It encodes CASSPKVGHEQYF.

The chain is built from TRBV28 and TRBJ2-7; 8 bases are shared with TRBD1. Trimming removed 5 bases from V and 2 bases from J; junction bases left unmatched: 11. The CDR3 loop spans 16 amino acids. Germline V gene lookup returns CDR1 MDHEN and CDR2 SYDVKM. The CDR3 DNA reads as TGTGCCAGCAGTGGCCTCCCGGGACAGGTTGCCTACGAGCAGTACTTC. The encoded protein is CASSGLPGQVAYEQYF.

The CDR3 region has the DNA TGTGCCAGCAGCCAGGGGGCCGGGGAGCTGTTTTTT. Translation gives CASSQGAGELFF. The J gene is TRBJ2-2, the V gene TRBV7-3; TRBD1 matches at 7 bases. The germline CDR1 and CDR2 sequences are SGHTA and FQGTGA. The CDR3 loop spans 12 amino acids. Trimming at V came to 5 bases and at J to 6 bases, leaving 0 bases not matched to a gene.

The chain recombines TRBV19 with TRBJ2-7, with 9 bases matching TRBD1. Looked up from germline, CDR1 is LNHDA and CDR2 is SQIVND (reference sequence). The junction had 10 bases not matched to a gene; V was cut back by 4 bases and J by 3 bases. This CDR3 has 16 residues. The CDR3 reads CASSTRSTGGGYEQYF. The CDR3 DNA reads as TGTGCCAGTAGTACCCGATCGACAGGGGGAGGCTACGAGCAGTACTTC.

The chain carries TRBV28 and TRBJ1-4; 8 bases align to TRBD1. Germline CDR1 MDHEN, CDR2 SYDVKM. V lost 2 bases, J lost 4 bases, and 0 bases stayed unmatched. This CDR3 region has 14 residues. This chain's CDR3 is CASSLGQGNEKLFF. The DNA for the CDR3 is TGTGCCAGCAGTTTAGGACAGGGTAATGAAAAACTGTTTTTT. Full variable domain (rest looked up from reference TRBV28 and TRBJ1-4): DVKVTQSSRYLVKRTGEKVFLECVQDMDHENMFWYRQDPGLGLRLIYFSYDVKMKEKGDIPEGYSVSREKKERFSLILESASTNQTSMYLCASSLGQGNEKLFFGSGTQLSVL.

V and J are TRBV2 and TRBJ2-1; a weak D match, TRBD1 (7 bases). Looked up from germline, CDR1 is SNHLY and CDR2 is FYNNEI. This CDR3 spans 13 amino acids. V lost 7 bases to trimming and J lost 10 bases, with 17 bases between them. Here the CDR3 reads CASTGGDSLEQFF. The CDR3, as DNA: TGTGCCAGCACTGGAGGGGACAGTCTCGAGCAGTTCTTC.

Many counts were recorded for this clone. The chain couples TRBV19 to TRBJ1-1, with TRBD1 as a possible D gene (6 bases). This CDR3 has 13 amino acids. Germline lookup yields CDR1 LNHDA and CDR2 SQIVND (reference sequence). Trimming left V 2 bases short and J 6 bases short, with 10 bases between. CDR3 sequence: CASSITGKAEAFF. CDR3 bases: TGTGCCAGTAGTATAACAGGGAAGGCTGAAGCTTTCTTT.

This rearrangement joins TRBV4-1 to TRBJ2-7; D is perhaps TRBD1 (6 bases). The V gene's germline CDR1 is MGHRA and CDR2 YSYEKL. The CDR3 extends over 13 amino acids. V lost 0 bases to trimming and J lost 6 bases, with 9 bases between them. CDR3 sequence reads: CASSQDRDTEQYF. CDR3 nucleotide sequence: TGCGCCAGCAGCCAAGATAGGGACACCGAGCAGTACTTC.

The rearrangement joins TRBV10-3 to TRBJ2-1; possibly TRBD2 for D (5 bases). The germline V gene encodes CDR1 ENHRY and CDR2 SYGVKD. The CDR3 consists of 12 residues. Trimming took 3 bases from V and 7 from J, leaving 7 bases between them. The CDR3 sequence: CAISELVNEQFF. The CDR3 bases are TGTGCCATCAGTGAACTAGTGAATGAGCAGTTCTTC.

V gene TRBV7-9 combines with J gene TRBJ2-1, with 7 bases identical to TRBD2. The length of the CDR3 is 13 residues. Germline-derived CDR1 and CDR2 are SEHNR and FQNEAQ (reference sequence). The J segment lost 9 bases and the V segment lost 5 bases, leaving 7 bases of the junction unmatched. The CDR3 DNA is TGTGCCAGCAGCCGCAATACGGGGGGTGAGCAGTTCTTC. This sequence encodes CASSRNTGGEQFF.